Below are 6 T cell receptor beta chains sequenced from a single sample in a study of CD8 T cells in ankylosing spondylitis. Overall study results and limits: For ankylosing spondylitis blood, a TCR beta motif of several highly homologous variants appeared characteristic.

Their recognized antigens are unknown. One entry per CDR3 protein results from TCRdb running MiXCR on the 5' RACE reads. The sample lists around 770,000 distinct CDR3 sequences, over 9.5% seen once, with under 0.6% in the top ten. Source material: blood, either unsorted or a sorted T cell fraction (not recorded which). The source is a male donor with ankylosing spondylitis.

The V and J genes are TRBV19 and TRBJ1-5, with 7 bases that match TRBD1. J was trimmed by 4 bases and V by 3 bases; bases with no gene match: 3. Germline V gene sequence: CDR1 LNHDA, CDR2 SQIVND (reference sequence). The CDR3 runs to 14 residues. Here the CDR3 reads CASSIKGANQPQHF. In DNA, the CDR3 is TGTGCCAGTAGTATTAAGGGGGCAAATCAGCCCCAGCATTTT.

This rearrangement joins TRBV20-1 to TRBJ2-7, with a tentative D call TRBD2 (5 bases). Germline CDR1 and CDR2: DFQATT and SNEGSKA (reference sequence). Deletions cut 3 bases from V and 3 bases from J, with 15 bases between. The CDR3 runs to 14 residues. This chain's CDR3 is CSARITSLGYEQYF. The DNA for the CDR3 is TGCAGTGCTAGGATCACTAGTTTAGGCTACGAGCAGTACTTC.

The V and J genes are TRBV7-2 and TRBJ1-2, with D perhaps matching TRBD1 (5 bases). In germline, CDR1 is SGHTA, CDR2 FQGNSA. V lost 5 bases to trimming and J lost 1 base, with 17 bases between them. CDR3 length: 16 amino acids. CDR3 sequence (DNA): TGTGCCAGCAGCCTGGGACGCCCCCGACTTAACTATGGCTACACCTTC. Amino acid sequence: CASSLGRPRLNYGYTF.

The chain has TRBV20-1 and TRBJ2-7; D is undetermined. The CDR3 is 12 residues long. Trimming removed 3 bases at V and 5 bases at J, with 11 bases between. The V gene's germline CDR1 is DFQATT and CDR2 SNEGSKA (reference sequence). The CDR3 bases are TGCAGTGCTAGGGGCTGGCTGGACGAGCAGTACTTC. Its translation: CSARGWLDEQYF.

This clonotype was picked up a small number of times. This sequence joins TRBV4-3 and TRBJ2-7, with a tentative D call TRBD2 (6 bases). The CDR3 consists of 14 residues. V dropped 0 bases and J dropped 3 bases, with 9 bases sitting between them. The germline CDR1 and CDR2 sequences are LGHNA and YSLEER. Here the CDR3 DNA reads TGCGCCAGCAGCCAAGAAGGGACTCTCTACGAGCAGTACTTC. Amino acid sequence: CASSQEGTLYEQYF.

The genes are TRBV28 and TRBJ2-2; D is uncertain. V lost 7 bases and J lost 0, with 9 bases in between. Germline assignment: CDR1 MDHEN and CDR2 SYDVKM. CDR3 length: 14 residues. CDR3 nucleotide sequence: TGTGCCAGCATTACAGCAACGAACACCGGGGAGCTGTTTTTT. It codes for CASITATNTGELFF.